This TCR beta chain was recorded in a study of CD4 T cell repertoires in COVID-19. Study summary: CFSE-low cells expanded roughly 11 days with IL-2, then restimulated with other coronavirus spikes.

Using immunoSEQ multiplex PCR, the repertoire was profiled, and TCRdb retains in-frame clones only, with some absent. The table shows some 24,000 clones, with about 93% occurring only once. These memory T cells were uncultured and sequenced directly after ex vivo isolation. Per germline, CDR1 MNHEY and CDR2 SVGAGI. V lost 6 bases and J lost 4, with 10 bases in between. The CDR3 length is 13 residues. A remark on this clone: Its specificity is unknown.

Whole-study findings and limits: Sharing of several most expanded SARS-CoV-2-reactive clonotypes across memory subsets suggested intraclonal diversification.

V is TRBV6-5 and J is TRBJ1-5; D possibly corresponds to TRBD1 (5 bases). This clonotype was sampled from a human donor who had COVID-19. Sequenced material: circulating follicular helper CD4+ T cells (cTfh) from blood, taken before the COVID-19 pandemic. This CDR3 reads CASSGGTNQPQHF. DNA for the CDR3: TGTGCCAGCAGCGGGGGGACTAATCAGCCCCAGCATTTT.